This TCR beta chain was identified in a study of post-analysis software for immune sequencing data. Study background: The courses of disease that were included comprised relapsing-remitting, secondary progressive and progressive-relapsing multiple sclerosis. Notes on the study in general: Samples from one preparation batch, clustered by F measure, grouped strongly together. Elevated frequency relative to controls characterized a handful of TRBV segments in patients, TRBV5-6, TRBV5-1 and TRBV20-1 among them. Versus controls, multiple sclerosis patients showed significantly lower diversity (normalized Chao1).

Trimming removed 3 bases from V and 5 bases from J; junction bases left unmatched: 12. The CDR3 has 17 amino acids. Looked up from germline, CDR1 is KGHSH and CDR2 is LQKENI. Built from TCR beta cDNA, the libraries had unique molecular identifiers in them. Between about 1 and 11 million T cells gave rise to around 500,000 cDNA molecules. MiXCR was run by TCRdb on the PCR reads, yielding one entry per CDR3 protein. The data contain hundreds of thousands of distinct CDR3 sequences, around 27% of them singletons. Regarding this clonotype: No antigen is known for it.

Sequenced sample: blood. The sequence came from a girl aged 5 to 17 with multiple sclerosis. The V call is TRBV18, the J call TRBJ2-5; 10 nucleotides match TRBD1. The CDR3, as DNA: TGTGCCAGCTCACCGGGACAGGGGCCGGCAAAGGGGGAGACCCAGTACTTC. It is translated as CASSPGQGPAKGETQYF.